This T cell receptor beta chain came from a study of CD8+ T cells in alopecia areata. The CDR3 is 14 residues long. V dropped 3 bases and J dropped 4 bases, with 14 bases sitting between them. Germline V gene lookup returns CDR1 SGHRS and CDR2 YFSETQ. Extracted RNA was reverse transcribed, and the resulting cDNA served as sequencing template. Clones were read by immunoSEQ multiplex PCR, and TCRdb kept only the in-frame ones, dropping some. The sample lists about 30,000 clones, around two thirds occurring once. Sequencing used NKG2D-high CD8+ T cells sorted from blood. The chain is built from TRBV5-1 and TRBJ2-7; TRBD2 might be the D (5 bases). The receptor was isolated from a human donor with alopecia areata. CDR3 protein: CASSSSDLVYEQYF. In DNA, the CDR3 is TGCGCCAGCAGCTCCTCGGACTTGGTTTACGAGCAGTACTTC.